This TCR beta chain was recorded in a study of human CD8 memory T cell subsets. By UMI-labeled 5' RACE, the TCR beta libraries were made. In the original analysis: Across the sequenced material, each individual TCR beta library was found to contain somewhere between about 2,900 and 18,000 functional CDR3 beta clonotypes. TCRdb reanalyzed the 5' RACE reads and collapses them to one entry per CDR3 protein, without DNA. TCRdb, not the authors, supplied the V and J calls. This sample's clone table lists several thousand distinct CDR3 sequences. Germline-derived CDR1 and CDR2 are KGHSH and LQKENI. There are 15 residues in the CDR3.

Sequencing was carried out using CD8+ T cells from PBMCs. The source of this sequence is a human donor in good health. V and J are TRBV18 and TRBJ2-3; TCRdb picks TRBD2, but there is no DNA to check that call. The CDR3 spells CASSPLAGSTDTQYF.